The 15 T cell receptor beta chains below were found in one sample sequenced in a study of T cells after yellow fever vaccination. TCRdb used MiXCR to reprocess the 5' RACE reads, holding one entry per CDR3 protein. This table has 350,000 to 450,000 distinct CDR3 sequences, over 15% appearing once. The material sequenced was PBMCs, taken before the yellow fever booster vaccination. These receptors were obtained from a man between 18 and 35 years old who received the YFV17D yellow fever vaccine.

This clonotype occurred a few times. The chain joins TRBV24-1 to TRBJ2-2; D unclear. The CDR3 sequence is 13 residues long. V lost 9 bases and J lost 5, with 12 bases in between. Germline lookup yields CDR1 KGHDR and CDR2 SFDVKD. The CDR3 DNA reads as TGTGCCACCGCTGGGTACGTGACCGGGGAGCTGTTTTTT. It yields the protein CATAGYVTGELFF.

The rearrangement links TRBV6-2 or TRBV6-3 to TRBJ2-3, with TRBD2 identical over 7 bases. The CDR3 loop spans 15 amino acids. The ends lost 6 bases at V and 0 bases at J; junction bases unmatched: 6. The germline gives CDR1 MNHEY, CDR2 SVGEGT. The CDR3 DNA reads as TGTGCCAGCAGGGGGGGGGGAGCTAGCACAGATACGCAGTATTTT. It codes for CASRGGGASTDTQYF.

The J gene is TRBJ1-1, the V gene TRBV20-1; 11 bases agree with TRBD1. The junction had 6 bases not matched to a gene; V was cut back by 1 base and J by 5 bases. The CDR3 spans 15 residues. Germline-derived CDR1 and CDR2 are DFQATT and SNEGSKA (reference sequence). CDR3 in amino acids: CSARVWDRGFTEAFF. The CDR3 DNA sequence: TGCAGTGCTAGAGTTTGGGACAGGGGGTTTACTGAAGCTTTCTTT.

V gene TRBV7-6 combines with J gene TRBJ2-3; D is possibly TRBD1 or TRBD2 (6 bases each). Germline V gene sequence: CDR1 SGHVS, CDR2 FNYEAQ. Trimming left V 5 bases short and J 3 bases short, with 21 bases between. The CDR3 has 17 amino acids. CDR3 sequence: CASSTPLFGGLTDTQYF. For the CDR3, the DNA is TGTGCCAGCAGCACCCCCCTATTCGGGGGCCTGACAGATACGCAGTATTTT.

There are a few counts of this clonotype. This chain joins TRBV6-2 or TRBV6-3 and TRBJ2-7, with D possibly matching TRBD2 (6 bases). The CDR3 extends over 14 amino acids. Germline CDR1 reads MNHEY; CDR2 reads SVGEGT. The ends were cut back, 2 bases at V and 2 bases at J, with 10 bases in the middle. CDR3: CASSYGAGTYEQYF. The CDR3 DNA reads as TGTGCCAGCAGTTACGGGGCGGGGACCTACGAGCAGTACTTC.

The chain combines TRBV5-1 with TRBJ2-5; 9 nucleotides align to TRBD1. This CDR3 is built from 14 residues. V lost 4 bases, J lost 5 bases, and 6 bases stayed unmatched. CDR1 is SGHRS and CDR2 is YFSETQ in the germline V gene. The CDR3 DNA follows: TGCGCCAGCAGCGGGACAGGGCCCGGGGAGACCCAGTACTTC. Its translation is CASSGTGPGETQYF.

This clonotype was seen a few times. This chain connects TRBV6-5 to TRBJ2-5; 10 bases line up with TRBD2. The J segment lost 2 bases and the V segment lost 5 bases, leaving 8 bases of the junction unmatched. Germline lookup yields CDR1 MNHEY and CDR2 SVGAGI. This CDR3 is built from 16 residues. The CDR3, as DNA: TGTGCCAGCAGTCCCACCAAGACTAGCGGGCAAGAGACCCAGTACTTC. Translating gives CASSPTKTSGQETQYF.

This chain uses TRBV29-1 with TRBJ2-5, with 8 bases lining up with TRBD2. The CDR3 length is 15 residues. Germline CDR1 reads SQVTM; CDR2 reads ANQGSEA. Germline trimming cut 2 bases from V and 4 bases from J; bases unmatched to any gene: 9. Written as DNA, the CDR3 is TGCAGCGTTGAATACCCCGGGGGGGCCCGAGAGACCCAGTACTTC. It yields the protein CSVEYPGGARETQYF.

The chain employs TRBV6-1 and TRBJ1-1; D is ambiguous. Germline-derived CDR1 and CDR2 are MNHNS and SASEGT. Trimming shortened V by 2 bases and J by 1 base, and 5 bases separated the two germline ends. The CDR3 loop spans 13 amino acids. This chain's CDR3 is CASSEKANTEAFF. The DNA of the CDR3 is TGTGCCAGCAGTGAAAAGGCGAACACTGAAGCTTTCTTT.

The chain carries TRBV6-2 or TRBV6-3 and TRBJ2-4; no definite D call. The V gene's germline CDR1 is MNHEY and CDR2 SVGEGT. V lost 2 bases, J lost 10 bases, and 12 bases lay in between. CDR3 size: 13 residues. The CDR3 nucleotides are TGTGCCAGCAGTTACCTACCGATCGGGATTCAGTACTTC. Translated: CASSYLPIGIQYF.

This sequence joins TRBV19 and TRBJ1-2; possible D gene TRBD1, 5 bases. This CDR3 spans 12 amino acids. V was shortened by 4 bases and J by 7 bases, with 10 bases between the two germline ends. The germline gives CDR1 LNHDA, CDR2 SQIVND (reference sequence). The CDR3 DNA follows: TGTGCCAGTAGTAAGGGGTCGGTTGGCTACACCTTC. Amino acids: CASSKGSVGYTF.

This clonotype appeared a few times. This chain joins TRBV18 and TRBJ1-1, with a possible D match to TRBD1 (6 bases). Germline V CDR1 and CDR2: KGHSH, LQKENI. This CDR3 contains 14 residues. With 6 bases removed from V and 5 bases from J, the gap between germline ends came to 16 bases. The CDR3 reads CASSRQEEYTEAFF. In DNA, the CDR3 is TGTGCCAGCTCTCGACAGGAGGAGTATACTGAAGCTTTCTTT.

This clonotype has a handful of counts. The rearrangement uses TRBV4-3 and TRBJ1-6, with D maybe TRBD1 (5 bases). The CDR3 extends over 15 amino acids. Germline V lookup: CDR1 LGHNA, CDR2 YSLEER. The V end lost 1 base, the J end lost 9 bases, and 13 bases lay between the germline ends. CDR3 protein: CASSQGGLGSSPLHF. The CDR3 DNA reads TGCGCCAGCAGCCAAGGGGGACTCGGATCTTCACCCCTCCACTTT.

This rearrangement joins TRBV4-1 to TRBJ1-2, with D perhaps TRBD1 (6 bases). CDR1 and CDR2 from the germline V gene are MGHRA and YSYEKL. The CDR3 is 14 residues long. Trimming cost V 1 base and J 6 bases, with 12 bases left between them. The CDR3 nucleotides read TGCGCCAGCAGCCAAGTAGGGGGATCTAATGGCTACACCTTC. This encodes CASSQVGGSNGYTF.

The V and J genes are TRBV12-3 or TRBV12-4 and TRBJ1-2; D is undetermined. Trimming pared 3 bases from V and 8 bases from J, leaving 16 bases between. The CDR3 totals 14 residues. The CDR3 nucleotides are TGTGCCAGCAGTTTTGGCCCAGACAAACGCGGCTACACCTTC. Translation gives CASSFGPDKRGYTF.